The sequence of this TCR beta chain was determined in a study of beta chain features in type 1 diabetes. On the study more broadly: There were approximately 100,000,000 sorted cells examined across all samples. Overall study findings and caveats: Moderate but significant shortening of TCRB CDR3s was recorded in all four CD4+ subsets from Type 1 diabetes patients.

Expressed TCRB transcripts were sequenced because the isolated RNA had all been reverse transcribed beforehand. Mean read depth for naive, central memory and regulatory T cell samples was roughly 4 million reads. Produced via immunoSEQ multiplex PCR; TCRdb's table is partial and in-frame only. The table has 600,000 to 700,000 clones, roughly 12% seen once. This clone was picked up a small number of times. The antigen remains undetermined. The same CDR3 can be traced to other DNA sequences in this sample. Material: naive CD4+ T cells from blood. The sequence came from a man younger than 40 with type 1 diabetes.

CDR3 nucleotides: TGCAGCGTTCTTGCATCGGGGGTGGACACTGAAGCTTTCTTT. It yields the protein CSVLASGVDTEAFF. J is TRBJ1-1 and V is TRBV29-1, with a possible D match to TRBD1 (5 bases). V lost 5 bases and J 3 bases, leaving 16 bases between the germline ends. The CDR3 runs to 14 residues. Germline CDR1 SQVTM, CDR2 ANQGSEA.